This record concerns one T cell receptor beta chain sequence. TCRdb's table, derived via immunoSEQ multiplex PCR, lists solely in-frame clones and lacks some. The table includes some 28,000 clones, roughly 80% detected once. The entry originates in a study of PD-L1 blockade in urothelial cancer. The length of the CDR3 is 15 residues. CDR1 and CDR2 (germline): MGHRA, YSYEKL. Trimming left V 4 bases short and J 4 bases short, with 14 bases between. V is TRBV4-1 and J is TRBJ1-3; no definite D call. The specimen comprised PBMCs, sampled around atezolizumab (anti-PD-L1) treatment. This receptor was taken from a man in his fifties or sixties with urothelial cancer. The CDR3 reads CASSRGISIGNTIYF. Written as DNA, the CDR3 is TGCGCCAGCAGCCGCGGGATCTCCATCGGAAACACCATATATTTT.